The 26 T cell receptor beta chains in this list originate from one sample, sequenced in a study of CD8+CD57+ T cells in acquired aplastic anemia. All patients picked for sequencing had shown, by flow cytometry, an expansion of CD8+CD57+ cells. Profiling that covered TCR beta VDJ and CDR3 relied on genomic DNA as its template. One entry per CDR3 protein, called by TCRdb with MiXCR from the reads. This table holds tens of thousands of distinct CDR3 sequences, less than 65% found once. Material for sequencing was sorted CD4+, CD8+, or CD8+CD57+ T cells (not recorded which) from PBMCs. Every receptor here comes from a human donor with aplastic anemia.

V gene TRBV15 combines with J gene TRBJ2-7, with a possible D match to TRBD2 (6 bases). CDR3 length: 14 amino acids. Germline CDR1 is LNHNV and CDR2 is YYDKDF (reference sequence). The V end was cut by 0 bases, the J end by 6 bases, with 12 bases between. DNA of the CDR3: TGTGCCACCAGCAGAGATTCGGGGGTCACCGAGCAGTACTTC. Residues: CATSRDSGVTEQYF.

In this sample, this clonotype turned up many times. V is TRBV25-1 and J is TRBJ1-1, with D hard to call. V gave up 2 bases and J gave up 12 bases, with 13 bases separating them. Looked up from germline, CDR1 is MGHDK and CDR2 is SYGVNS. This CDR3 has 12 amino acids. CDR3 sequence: CASSEGDFVTFF. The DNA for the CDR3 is TGTGCCAGCAGTGAAGGGGATTTTGTGACTTTCTTT.

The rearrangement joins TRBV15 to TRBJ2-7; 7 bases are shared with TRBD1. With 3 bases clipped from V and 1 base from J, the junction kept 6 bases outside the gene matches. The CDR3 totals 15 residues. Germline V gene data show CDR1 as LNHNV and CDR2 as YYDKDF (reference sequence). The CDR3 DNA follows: TGTGCCACCAGCAGCACAGGGGCAAGGTCCTACGAGCAGTACTTC. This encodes CATSSTGARSYEQYF.

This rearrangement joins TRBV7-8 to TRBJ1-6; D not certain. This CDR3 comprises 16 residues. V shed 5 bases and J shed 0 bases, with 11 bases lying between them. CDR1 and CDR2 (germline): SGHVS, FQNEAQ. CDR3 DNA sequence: TGTGCCAGCAGCCACTTCACAGACTCCTATAATTCACCCCTCCACTTT. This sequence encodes CASSHFTDSYNSPLHF. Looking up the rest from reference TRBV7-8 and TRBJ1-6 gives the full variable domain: GAGVSQSPRYKVAKRGQDVALRCDPISGHVSLFWYQQALGQGPEFLTYFQNEAQLDKSGLPSDRFFAERPEGSVSTLKIQRTQQEDSAVYLCASSHFTDSYNSPLHFGNGTRLTVT.

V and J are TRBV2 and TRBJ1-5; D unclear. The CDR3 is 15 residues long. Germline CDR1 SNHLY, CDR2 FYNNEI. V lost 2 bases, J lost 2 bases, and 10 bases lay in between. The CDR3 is CASSESRTGNQPQHF. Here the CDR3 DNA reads TGTGCCAGCAGTGAAAGCCGTACCGGCAATCAGCCCCAGCATTTT.

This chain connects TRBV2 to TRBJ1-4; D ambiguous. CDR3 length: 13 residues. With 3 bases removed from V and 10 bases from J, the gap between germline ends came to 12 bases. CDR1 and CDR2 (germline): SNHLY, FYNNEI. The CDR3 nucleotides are TGTGCCAGCAGTGATTTGGATAGGGCAAAACTGTTTTTT. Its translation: CASSDLDRAKLFF.

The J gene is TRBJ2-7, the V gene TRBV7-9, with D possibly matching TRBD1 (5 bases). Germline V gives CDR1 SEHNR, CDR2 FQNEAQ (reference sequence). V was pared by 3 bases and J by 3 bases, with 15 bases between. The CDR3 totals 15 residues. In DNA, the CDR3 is TGTGCCAGCAGCTTGGGGCAGGGTGGTAACTACGAGCAGTACTTC. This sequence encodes CASSLGQGGNYEQYF.

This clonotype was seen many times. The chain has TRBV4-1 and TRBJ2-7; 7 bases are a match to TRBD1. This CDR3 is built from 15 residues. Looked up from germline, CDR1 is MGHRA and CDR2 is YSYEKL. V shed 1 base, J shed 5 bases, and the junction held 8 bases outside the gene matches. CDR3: CASSQGVRGSHEQYF. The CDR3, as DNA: TGCGCCAGCAGCCAAGGGGTCAGGGGGAGCCACGAGCAGTACTTC.

This chain's CDR3 is CASSPRVRNTEAFF. The CDR3 region has the DNA TGTGCCAGCAGCCCCAGGGTCAGGAACACTGAAGCTTTCTTT. This sequence joins TRBV3-1 and TRBJ1-1; TRBD1 is a possible D gene (5 bases). The CDR3 sequence is 14 residues long. Germline assignment: CDR1 LGHDT and CDR2 YNNKEL (reference sequence). V was cut by 4 bases and J by 1 base, with 10 bases left in between.

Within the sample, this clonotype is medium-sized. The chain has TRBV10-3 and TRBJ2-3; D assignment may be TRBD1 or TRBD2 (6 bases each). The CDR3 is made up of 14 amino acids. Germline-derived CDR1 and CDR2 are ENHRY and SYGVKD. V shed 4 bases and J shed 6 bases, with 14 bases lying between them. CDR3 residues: CAISGHRGRDTQYF. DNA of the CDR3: TGTGCCATCAGTGGACATCGGGGGCGGGATACGCAGTATTTT.

In DNA, the CDR3 is TGTGCCACCAGTGGTTTAGGGACGGGACAAGAGACCCAGTACTTC. It specifies CATSGLGTGQETQYF. The V and J genes are TRBV24-1 and TRBJ2-5; D could derive from TRBD1 or TRBD2 (5 bases each). The V and J ends lost 5 bases and 2 bases respectively, with 14 bases between them. This CDR3 contains 15 residues. Germline V lookup: CDR1 KGHDR, CDR2 SFDVKD.

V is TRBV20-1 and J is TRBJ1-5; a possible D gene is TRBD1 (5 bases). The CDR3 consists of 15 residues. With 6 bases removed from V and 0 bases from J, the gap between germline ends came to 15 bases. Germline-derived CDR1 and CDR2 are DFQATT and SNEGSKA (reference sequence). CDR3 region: CSAKTGTNSNQPQHF. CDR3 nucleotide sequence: TGCAGTGCCAAAACAGGAACCAATAGCAATCAGCCCCAGCATTTT.

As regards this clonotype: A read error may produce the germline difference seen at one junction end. The CDR3 loop is CASSWDRGLRRGAVF. The CDR3 region has the DNA TGTGCCAGCAGTTGGGACAGGGGGCTTCGGCGGGGAGCTGTTTTT. V gene TRBV12-3 or TRBV12-4 combines with J gene TRBJ2-2; 12 bases line up with TRBD1. The CDR3 spans 15 residues.

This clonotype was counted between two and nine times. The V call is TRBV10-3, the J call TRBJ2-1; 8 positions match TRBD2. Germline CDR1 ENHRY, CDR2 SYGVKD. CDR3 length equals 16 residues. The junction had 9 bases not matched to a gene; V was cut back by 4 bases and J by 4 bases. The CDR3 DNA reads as TGTGCCATCAGTGCCCAAGCGGGGGCCATTTACAATGAGCAGTTCTTC. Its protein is CAISAQAGAIYNEQFF.

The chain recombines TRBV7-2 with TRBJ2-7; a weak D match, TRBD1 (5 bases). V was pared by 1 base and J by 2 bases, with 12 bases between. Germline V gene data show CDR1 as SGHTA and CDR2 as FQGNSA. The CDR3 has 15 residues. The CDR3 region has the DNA TGTGCCAGCAGCTTAGGCAGGGTCGGGCCCTACGAGCAGTACTTC. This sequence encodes CASSLGRVGPYEQYF. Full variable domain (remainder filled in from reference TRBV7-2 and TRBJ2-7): GAGVSQSPSNKVTEKGKDVELRCDPISGHTALYWYRQSLGQGLEFLIYFQGNSAPDKSGLPSDRFSAERTGGSVSTLTIQRTQQEDSAVYLCASSLGRVGPYEQYFGPGTRLTVT.

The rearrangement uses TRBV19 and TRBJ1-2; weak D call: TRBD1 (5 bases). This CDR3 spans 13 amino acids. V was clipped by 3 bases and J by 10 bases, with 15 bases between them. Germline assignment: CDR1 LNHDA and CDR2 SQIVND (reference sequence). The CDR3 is CASSIGQGFDYTF. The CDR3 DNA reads TGTGCCAGTAGTATCGGGCAGGGATTTGACTACACCTTC.

The CDR3 protein is CASSVTDRLGSGNTIYF. As DNA, the CDR3 is TGTGCCAGCAGCGTCACCGACCGATTGGGTTCTGGAAACACCATATATTTT. The chain uses TRBV9 and TRBJ1-3; D is unresolved. Germline V CDR1 and CDR2: SGDLS, YYNGEE. CDR3 length equals 17 residues. Deletions cut 2 bases from V and 1 base from J, with 16 bases between.

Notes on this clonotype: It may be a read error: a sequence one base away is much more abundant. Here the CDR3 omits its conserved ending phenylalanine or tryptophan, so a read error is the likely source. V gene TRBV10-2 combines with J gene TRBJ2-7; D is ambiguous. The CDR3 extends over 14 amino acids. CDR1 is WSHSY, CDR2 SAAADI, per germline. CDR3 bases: TGCGCCGGCAGTGAGTCAACAGAAGACTACGAGCAGTACCTC. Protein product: CAGSESTEDYEQYL.

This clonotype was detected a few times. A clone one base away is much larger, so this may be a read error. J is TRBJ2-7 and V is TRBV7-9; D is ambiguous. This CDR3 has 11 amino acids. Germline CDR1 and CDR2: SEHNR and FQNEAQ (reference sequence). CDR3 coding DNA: TGTGACAGCAGCTCCGCCGACGAGCAGTACTTC. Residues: CDSSSADEQYF.

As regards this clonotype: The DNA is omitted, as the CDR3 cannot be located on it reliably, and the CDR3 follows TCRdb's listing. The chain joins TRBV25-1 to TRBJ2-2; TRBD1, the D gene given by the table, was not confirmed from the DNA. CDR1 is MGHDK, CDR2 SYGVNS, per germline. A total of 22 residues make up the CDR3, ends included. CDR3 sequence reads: CASSPGDEQFFGPGTGTGELFF.

CDR3 DNA sequence: TGTGCCAGCGGACCCCGGGACAGGACGTACGAGCAGTACTTC. Its protein is CASGPRDRTYEQYF. The chain has TRBV2 and TRBJ2-7; 8 bases fit TRBD1. The CDR3 sequence is 14 residues long. Losses at the gene ends were 8 bases for V and 4 bases for J; bases not matched to a gene: 10. Germline V gives CDR1 SNHLY, CDR2 FYNNEI.

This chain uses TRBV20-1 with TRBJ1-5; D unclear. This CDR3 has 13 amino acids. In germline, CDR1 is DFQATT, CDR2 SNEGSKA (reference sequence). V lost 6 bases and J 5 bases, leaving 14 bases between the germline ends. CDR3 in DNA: TGCAGTGCCAGCAGCTTCCCAGATCAGCCCCAGCATTTT. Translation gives CSASSFPDQPQHF.

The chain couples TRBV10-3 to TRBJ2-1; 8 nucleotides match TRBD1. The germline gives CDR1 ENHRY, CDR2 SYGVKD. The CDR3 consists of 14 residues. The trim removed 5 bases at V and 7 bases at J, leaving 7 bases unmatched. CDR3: CAISPGQGDNEQFF. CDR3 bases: TGTGCCATCAGTCCAGGACAGGGAGATAATGAGCAGTTCTTC.

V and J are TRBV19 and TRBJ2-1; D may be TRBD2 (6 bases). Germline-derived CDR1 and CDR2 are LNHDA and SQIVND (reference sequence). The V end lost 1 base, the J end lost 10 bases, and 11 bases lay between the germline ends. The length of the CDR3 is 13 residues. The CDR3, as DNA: TGTGCCAGTAGTATAGTAGGCGGGGCCGAGCAGTTCTTC. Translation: CASSIVGGAEQFF.

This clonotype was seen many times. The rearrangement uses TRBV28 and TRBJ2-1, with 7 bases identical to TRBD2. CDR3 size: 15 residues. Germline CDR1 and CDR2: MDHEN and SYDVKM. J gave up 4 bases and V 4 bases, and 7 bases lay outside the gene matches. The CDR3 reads CASSSRTSMYNEQFF. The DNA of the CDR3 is TGTGCCAGCAGTTCCCGGACTAGTATGTACAATGAGCAGTTCTTC.

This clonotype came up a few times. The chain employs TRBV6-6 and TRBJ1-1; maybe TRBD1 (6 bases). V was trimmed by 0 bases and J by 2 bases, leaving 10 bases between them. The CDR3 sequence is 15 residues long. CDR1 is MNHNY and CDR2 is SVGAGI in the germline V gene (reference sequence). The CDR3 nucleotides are TGTGCCAGCAGTTACTCTCGGACAGCCAACACTGAAGCTTTCTTT. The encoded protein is CASSYSRTANTEAFF.